This note documents a single TCR beta chain sequence. Its cognate antigen is unknown. Trimming removed 0 bases from V and 6 bases from J; junction bases left unmatched: 14. This CDR3 is built from 17 residues. The germline V gene encodes CDR1 SGHDN and CDR2 FVKESK. The sample is drawn from a study of OX40 agonist ivuxolimab in advanced cancers. Study observations and caveats: Averaged across samples, CD8+ T cells carried more expanded clones than CD4+ did.

The data were produced by immunoSEQ multiplex PCR, yet TCRdb's version contains in-frame clones alone and is incomplete. The sample has tens of thousands of clones, roughly 91% seen once. The rearrangement uses TRBV14 and TRBJ2-7, with TRBD1 identical over 7 bases. Sample: CD4+ or CD8+ T cells sorted from blood, taken in a trial of the OX40 agonist ivuxolimab. The receptor was isolated from an adult with an advanced solid tumor such as melanoma, head and neck, liver or kidney cancer. CDR3 sequence reads: CASSQDPTGWETREQYF. The CDR3 DNA reads TGTGCCAGCAGCCAAGACCCGACAGGGTGGGAGACCCGCGAGCAGTACTTC.